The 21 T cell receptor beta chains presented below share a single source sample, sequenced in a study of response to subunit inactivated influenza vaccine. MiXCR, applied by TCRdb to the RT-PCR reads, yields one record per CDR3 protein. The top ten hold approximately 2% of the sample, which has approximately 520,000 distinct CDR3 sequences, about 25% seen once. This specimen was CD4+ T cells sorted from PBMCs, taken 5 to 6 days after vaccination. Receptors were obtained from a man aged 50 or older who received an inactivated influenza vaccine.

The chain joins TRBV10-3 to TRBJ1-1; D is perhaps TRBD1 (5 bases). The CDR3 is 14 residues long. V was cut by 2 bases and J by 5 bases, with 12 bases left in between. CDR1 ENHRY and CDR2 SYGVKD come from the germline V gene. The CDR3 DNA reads TGTGCCATCAGTGAGAATAGGGGATCGACTGAAGCTTTCTTT. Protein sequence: CAISENRGSTEAFF.

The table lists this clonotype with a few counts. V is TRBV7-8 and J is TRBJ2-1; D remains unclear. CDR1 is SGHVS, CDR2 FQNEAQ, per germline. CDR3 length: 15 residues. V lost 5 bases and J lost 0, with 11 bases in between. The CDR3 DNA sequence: TGTGCCAGCAGCCGGTACACGAGCTCCTACAATGAGCAGTTCTTC. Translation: CASSRYTSSYNEQFF.

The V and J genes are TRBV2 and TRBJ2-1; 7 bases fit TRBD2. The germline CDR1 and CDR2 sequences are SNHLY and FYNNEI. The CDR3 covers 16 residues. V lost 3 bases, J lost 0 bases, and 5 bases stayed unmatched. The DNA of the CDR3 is TGTGCCAGCAGTGAGCTGGGGGACTACTCCTACAATGAGCAGTTCTTC. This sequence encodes CASSELGDYSYNEQFF.

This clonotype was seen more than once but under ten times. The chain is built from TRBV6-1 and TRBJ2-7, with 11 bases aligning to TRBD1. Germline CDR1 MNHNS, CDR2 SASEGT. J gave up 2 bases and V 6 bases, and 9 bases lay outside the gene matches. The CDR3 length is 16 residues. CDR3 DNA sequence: TGTGCCAGCAGCCCCTGGGACAGGGGGTCTCCCTACGAGCAGTACTTC. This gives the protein CASSPWDRGSPYEQYF.

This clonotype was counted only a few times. CDR3 coding DNA: TGTGCCAGCAGCTTTTCAGGGTCTGAAGCTTTCTTT. This encodes CASSFSGSEAFF. This rearrangement joins TRBV7-8 to TRBJ1-1; maybe TRBD1 (5 bases). Trimming took 3 bases from V and 6 from J, leaving 8 bases between them. CDR1 is SGHVS and CDR2 is FQNEAQ in the germline V gene. The length of the CDR3 is 12 residues.

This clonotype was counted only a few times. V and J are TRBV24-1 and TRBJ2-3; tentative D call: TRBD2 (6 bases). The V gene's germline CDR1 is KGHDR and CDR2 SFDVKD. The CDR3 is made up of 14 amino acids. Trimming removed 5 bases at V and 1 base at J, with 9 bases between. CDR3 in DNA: TGTGCCACCAGTGTGTCGGGGGGCACAGATACGCAGTATTTT. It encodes CATSVSGGTDTQYF.

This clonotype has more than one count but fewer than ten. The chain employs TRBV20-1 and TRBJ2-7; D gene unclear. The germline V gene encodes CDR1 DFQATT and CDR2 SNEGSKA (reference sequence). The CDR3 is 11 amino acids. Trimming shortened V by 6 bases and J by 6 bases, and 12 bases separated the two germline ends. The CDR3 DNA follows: TGCAGTGCGGGCCCTCCCGGCGAGCAGTACTTC. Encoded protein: CSAGPPGEQYF.

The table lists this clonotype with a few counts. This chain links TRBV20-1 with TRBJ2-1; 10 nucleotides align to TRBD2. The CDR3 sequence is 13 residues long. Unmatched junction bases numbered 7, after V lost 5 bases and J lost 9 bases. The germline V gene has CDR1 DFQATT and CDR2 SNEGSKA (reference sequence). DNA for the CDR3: TGCAGTGCTCGTAGCGGGAGGTCGGGTGAGCAGTTCTTC. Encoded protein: CSARSGRSGEQFF.

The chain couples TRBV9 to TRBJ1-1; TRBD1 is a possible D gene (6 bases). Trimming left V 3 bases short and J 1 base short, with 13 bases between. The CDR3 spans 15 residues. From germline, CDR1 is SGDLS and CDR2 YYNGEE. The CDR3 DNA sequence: TGTGCCAGCAGCGCTCACAGGGTTGGGAACACTGAAGCTTTCTTT. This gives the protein CASSAHRVGNTEAFF.

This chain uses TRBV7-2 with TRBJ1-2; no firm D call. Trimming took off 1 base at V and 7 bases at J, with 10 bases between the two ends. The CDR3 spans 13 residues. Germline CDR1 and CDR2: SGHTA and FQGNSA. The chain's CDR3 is CASSLVSAAGYTF. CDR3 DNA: TGTGCCAGCAGCTTAGTGTCGGCGGCTGGCTACACCTTC.

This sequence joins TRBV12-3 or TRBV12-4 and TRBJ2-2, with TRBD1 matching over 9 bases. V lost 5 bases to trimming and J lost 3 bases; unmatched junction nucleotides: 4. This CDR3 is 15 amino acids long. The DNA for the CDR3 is TGTGCCAGCAGTCCACAGGGGGCGCACACCGGGGAGCTGTTTTTT. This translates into CASSPQGAHTGELFF.

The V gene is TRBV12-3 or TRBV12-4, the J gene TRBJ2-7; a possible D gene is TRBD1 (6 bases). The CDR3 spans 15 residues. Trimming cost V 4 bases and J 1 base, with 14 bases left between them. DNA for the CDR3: TGTGCCAGCAGTTCAGGACAGACAGCATCCTACGAGCAGTACTTC. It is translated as CASSSGQTASYEQYF.

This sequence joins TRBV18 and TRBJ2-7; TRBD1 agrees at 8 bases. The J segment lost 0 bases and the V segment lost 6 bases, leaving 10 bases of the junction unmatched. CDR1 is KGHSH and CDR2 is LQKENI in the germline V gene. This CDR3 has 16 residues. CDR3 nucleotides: TGTGCCAGCTCGCGAAACCGGGACAGGAGCTCCTACGAGCAGTACTTC. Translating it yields CASSRNRDRSSYEQYF.

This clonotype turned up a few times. Written as DNA, the CDR3 is TGTGCCATCAGTGAGTCGGGGGGGGGTTACAATGAGCAGTTCTTC. Its translation is CAISESGGGYNEQFF. The chain is built from TRBV10-3 and TRBJ2-1; 7 nucleotides match TRBD2. V was clipped by 0 bases and J by 4 bases; unmatched bases: 3. Germline values: CDR1 ENHRY, CDR2 SYGVKD. This CDR3 has 15 residues.

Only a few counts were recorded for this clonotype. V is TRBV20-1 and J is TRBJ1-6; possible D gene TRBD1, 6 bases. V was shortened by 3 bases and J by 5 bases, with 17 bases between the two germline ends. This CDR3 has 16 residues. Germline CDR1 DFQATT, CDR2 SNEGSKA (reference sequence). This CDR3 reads CSASPGQWRNNSPLHF. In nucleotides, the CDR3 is TGCAGTGCTAGCCCGGGACAATGGAGGAATAATTCACCCCTCCACTTT.

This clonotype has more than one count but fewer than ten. The CDR3 loop is CASSATSGRSYNEQFF. The CDR3 DNA is TGCGCCAGCAGCGCGACTAGCGGGAGATCCTACAATGAGCAGTTCTTC. The chain carries TRBV5-1 and TRBJ2-1; 12 nucleotides match TRBD2. V lost 4 bases, J lost 1 base, and 3 bases stayed unmatched. The CDR3 extends over 16 amino acids. In germline, CDR1 is SGHRS, CDR2 YFSETQ.

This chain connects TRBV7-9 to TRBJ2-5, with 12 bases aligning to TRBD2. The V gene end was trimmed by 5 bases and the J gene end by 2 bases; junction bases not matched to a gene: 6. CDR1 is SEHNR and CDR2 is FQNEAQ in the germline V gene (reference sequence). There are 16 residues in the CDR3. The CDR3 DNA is TGTGCCAGCAGCGGTCTAGCGGGAGGGTTACAAGAGACCCAGTACTTC. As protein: CASSGLAGGLQETQYF. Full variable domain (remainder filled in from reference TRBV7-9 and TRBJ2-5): DTGVSQNPRHKITKRGQNVTFRCDPISEHNRLYWYRQTLGQGPEFLTYFQNEAQLEKSRLLSDRFSAERPKGSFSTLEIQRTEQGDSAMYLCASSGLAGGLQETQYFGPGTRLLVL.

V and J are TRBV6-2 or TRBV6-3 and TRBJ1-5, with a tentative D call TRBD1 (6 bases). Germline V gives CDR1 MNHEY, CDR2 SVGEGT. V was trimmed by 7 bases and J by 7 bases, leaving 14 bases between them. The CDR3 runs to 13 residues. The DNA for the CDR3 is TGTGCCAGCAACCGGGGGGCAAGACAGCCCCAGCATTTT. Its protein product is CASNRGARQPQHF.

CDR3 in amino acids: CASSSKLISGTEEQFF. The CDR3 DNA follows: TGTGCCAGCAGCTCCAAATTAATAAGCGGGACTGAGGAGCAGTTCTTC. This chain connects TRBV11-3 to TRBJ2-1, with TRBD2 identical over 7 bases. J was trimmed by 10 bases and V by 4 bases; bases with no gene match: 16. The CDR3 covers 16 residues. CDR1 SGHNT and CDR2 YENEEA come from the germline V gene.

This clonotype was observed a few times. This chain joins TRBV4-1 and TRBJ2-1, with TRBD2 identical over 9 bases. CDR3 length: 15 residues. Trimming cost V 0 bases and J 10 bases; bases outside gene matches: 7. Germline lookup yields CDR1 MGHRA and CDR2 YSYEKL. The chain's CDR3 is CASSQEGRGGQEQFF. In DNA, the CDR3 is TGCGCCAGCAGCCAAGAAGGGCGGGGGGGCCAAGAGCAGTTCTTC.

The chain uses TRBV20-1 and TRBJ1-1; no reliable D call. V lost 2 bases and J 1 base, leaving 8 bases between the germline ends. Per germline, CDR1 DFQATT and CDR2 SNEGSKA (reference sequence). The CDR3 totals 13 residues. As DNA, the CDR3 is TGCAGTGCTAGAACGTCTGCGAACACTGAAGCTTTCTTT. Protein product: CSARTSANTEAFF.